One and the same sample provided the 17 T cell receptor beta chains below, sequenced in a study of brain T cells in children with intractable seizures. Sequencing was performed with immunoSEQ multiplex PCR; in TCRdb, only in-frame clones are kept and a portion is missing. The sample includes hundreds of thousands of clones, over 90% seen only once; the top ten take 5% to 7%. Time point specified: blood from clinic visit 5 months post-surgery; TSC patient then seizure free. Sequences were derived from peripheral blood, sampled less than 6 months after surgery. These TCRs come from a boy less than two years old with tuberous sclerosis and intractable seizures.

The chain recombines TRBV6-2 or TRBV6-3 with TRBJ1-5; weak D call: TRBD1 (5 bases). This CDR3 is 18 amino acids long. The V gene's germline CDR1 is MNHEY and CDR2 SVGEGT. V lost 2 bases, J lost 4 bases, and 21 bases lay in between. The CDR3 loop is CASSYTAGLGERNQPQHF. The CDR3 nucleotides read TGTGCCAGCAGTTACACGGCGGGGTTGGGGGAAAGGAATCAGCCCCAGCATTTT.

The chain links TRBV19 to TRBJ2-7; weak D call: TRBD1 (6 bases). This CDR3 comprises 16 residues. V lost 1 base to trimming and J lost 3 bases, with 16 bases between them. The germline CDR1 and CDR2 sequences are LNHDA and SQIVND (reference sequence). CDR3 in DNA: TGTGCCAGTAGTATAGTACCGGCTCAACAGGGCTACGAGCAGTACTTC. Translation gives CASSIVPAQQGYEQYF.

V usage is TRBV4-1 and J usage is TRBJ1-2, with a tentative D call TRBD1 (5 bases). Germline assignment: CDR1 MGHRA and CDR2 YSYEKL. The ends were cut back, 0 bases at V and 4 bases at J, with 15 bases in the middle. The CDR3 sequence is 16 residues long. DNA of the CDR3: TGCGCCAGCAGCCAAGAAGGTGCAGGGCCCCTCTATGGCTACACCTTC. Protein sequence: CASSQEGAGPLYGYTF.

The V gene is TRBV7-6, the J gene TRBJ2-7, with 7 positions matching TRBD1. The CDR3 loop spans 15 amino acids. With V trimmed by 4 bases and J by 7 bases, 13 bases remained unmatched. In germline, CDR1 is SGHVS, CDR2 FNYEAQ. The DNA of the CDR3 is TGTGCCAGCAGCTCCCGACAGGGAAGGGGCTCGGAGCAGTACTTC. Translated, it gives CASSSRQGRGSEQYF.

The chain couples TRBV28 to TRBJ1-1; D perhaps matches TRBD1 (6 bases). Per the germline V gene, CDR1 is MDHEN and CDR2 is SYDVKM. CDR3 length: 13 amino acids. V was pared by 2 bases and J by 5 bases, with 9 bases between. CDR3 amino acids: CASSLTGWTEAFF. The CDR3 bases are TGTGCCAGCAGTTTAACAGGGTGGACTGAAGCTTTCTTT.

This clone was recorded once. V and J are TRBV7-2 and TRBJ2-5; the D is unclear. This CDR3 has 14 residues. The germline CDR1 and CDR2 sequences are SGHTA and FQGNSA. V shed 4 bases and J shed 2 bases, with 11 bases lying between them. Here the CDR3 DNA reads TGTGCCAGCAGCTCACAATGGGGACAAGAGACCCAGTACTTC. Translation: CASSSQWGQETQYF.

The rearrangement uses TRBV6-6 and TRBJ2-3, with TRBD2 as a possible D gene (6 bases). Per germline, CDR1 MNHNY and CDR2 SVGAGI (reference sequence). This CDR3 has 15 amino acids. V was cut by 2 bases and J by 4 bases, with 13 bases left in between. The CDR3 DNA reads TGTGCCAGCAGTTACAGGTGGAGGGGAGCAGATACGCAGTATTTT. This translates into CASSYRWRGADTQYF.

The table lists this clone with a count of one. CDR3: CASIGPHEQFF. CDR3 bases: TGTGCCAGCATTGGCCCCCATGAGCAGTTCTTC. The rearrangement uses TRBV11-3 and TRBJ2-1; D is unresolved. This CDR3 is built from 11 residues. Germline CDR1 SGHNT, CDR2 YENEEA. Trimming stripped 7 bases from V and 8 bases from J, with 9 bases between.

This chain connects TRBV7-9 to TRBJ1-3; the D is unclear. Trimming took off 3 bases at V and 0 bases at J, with 18 bases between the two ends. Looked up from germline, CDR1 is SEHNR and CDR2 is FQNEAQ (reference sequence). CDR3 length equals 18 residues. DNA of the CDR3: TGTGCCAGCAGCTTCGGACCGATACAAAAGAACTCTGGAAACACCATATATTTT. This gives the protein CASSFGPIQKNSGNTIYF.

The chain combines TRBV4-1 with TRBJ1-5; 7 nucleotides match TRBD1. CDR1 is MGHRA and CDR2 is YSYEKL in the germline V gene. V lost 1 base to trimming and J lost 6 bases; unmatched junction nucleotides: 3. This CDR3 has 14 amino acids. The chain's CDR3 is CASSQVTGVQPQHF. The CDR3 DNA is TGCGCCAGCAGCCAAGTAACAGGGGTTCAGCCCCAGCATTTT.

Details on this clone: The junction and the germline gene differ at one end; a read error may be behind it. The genes are TRBV4-1 and TRBJ2-4, with D possibly being TRBD1 (6 bases). The germline V gene encodes CDR1 MGHRA and CDR2 YSYEKL. This CDR3 contains 15 residues. The CDR3 coding sequence is TGCGCCAGCAGCCAAGTTTGGGACATGGGATTAATCGGTCCCTTC. Amino acids: CASSQVWDMGLIGPF.

The V and J genes are TRBV5-5 and TRBJ1-5; no firm D call. CDR3 length: 17 amino acids. The V gene lost 0 bases and the J gene lost 3 bases, with 16 bases spanning the gap. Germline lookup yields CDR1 SGHKS and CDR2 YYEKEE (reference sequence). The chain's CDR3 is CASSLELTTRLNQPQHF. The CDR3 DNA follows: TGTGCCAGCAGCTTGGAGTTGACAACAAGGCTCAATCAGCCCCAGCATTTT.

The V gene is TRBV12-3 or TRBV12-4, the J gene TRBJ2-1; D is uncertain. The CDR3 is made up of 13 amino acids. Between the trimmed V and J ends, which lost 6 bases and 3 bases, there was a span of 9 bases. The CDR3 protein is CASRMRHYNEQFF. DNA for the CDR3: TGTGCCAGCAGAATGAGGCACTACAATGAGCAGTTCTTC.

A remark on this clone: A read error may produce the germline difference seen at one junction end. This sequence joins TRBV4-1 and TRBJ2-4; the D gene is possibly TRBD1 (6 bases). This CDR3 comprises 15 residues. Per germline, CDR1 MGHRA and CDR2 YSYEKL. The chain's CDR3 is CTSSSTGLAKNIQYF. DNA for the CDR3: TGCACCAGCAGTTCTACAGGGCTAGCCAAAAACATTCAGTACTTC.

This clone was observed a single time. J is TRBJ2-7 and V is TRBV6-1; no clear D. Per germline, CDR1 MNHNS and CDR2 SASEGT. The CDR3 is 14 amino acids. The V end lost 0 bases, the J end lost 4 bases, and 10 bases lay between the germline ends. The CDR3 coding sequence is TGTGCCAGCAGTGAAGCCAGAGGAAAATACGAGCAGTACTTC. The encoded protein is CASSEARGKYEQYF.

The genes are TRBV6-1 and TRBJ1-5; 7 bases align to TRBD1. J gave up 3 bases and V 4 bases, and 9 bases lay outside the gene matches. Germline CDR1 is MNHNS and CDR2 is SASEGT. The CDR3 loop spans 16 amino acids. CDR3 nucleotide sequence: TGTGCCAGCAGTGTGGGGGCCAGGGGGATCAATCAGCCCCAGCATTTT. Translation gives CASSVGARGINQPQHF.

The rearrangement links TRBV5-4 to TRBJ2-5; D is unclear. Trimming cost V 1 base and J 4 bases, with 11 bases left between them. The CDR3 totals 14 residues. In germline, CDR1 is SGHNT, CDR2 YYREEE (reference sequence). CDR3 sequence reads: CASSLLPGLETQYF. DNA of the CDR3: TGTGCCAGCAGCTTGCTACCCGGATTAGAGACCCAGTACTTC.